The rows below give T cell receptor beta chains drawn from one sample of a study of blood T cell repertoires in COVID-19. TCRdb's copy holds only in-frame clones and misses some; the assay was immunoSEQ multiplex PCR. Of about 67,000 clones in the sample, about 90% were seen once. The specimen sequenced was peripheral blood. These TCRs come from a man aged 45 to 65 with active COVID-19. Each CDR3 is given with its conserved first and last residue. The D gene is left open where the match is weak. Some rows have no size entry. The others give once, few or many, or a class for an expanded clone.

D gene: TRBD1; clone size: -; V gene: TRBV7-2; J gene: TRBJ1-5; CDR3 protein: CASSLGDRGSQPQHF; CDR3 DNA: TGTGCCAGCAGCTTAGGGGACAGGGGCAGTCAGCCCCAGCATTTT
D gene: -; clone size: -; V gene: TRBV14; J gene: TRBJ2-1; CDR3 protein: CASSQATPSSYNEQFF; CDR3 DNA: TGTGCCAGCAGCCAAGCAACTCCAAGCTCCTACAATGAGCAGTTCTTC
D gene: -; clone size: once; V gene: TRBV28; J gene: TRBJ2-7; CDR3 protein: CASSAGAHSYEQYF; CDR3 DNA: TGTGCCAGCAGCGCAGGGGCGCACTCCTACGAGCAGTACTTC
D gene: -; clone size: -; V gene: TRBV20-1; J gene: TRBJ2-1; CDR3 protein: CSASRGSNEQFF; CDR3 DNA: TGCAGTGCTAGTCGGGGGAGTAATGAGCAGTTCTTC
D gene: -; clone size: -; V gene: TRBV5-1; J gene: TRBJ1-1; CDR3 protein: CASSLARGNTEAFF; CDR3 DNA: TGCGCCAGCAGCTTGGCCAGAGGGAACACTGAAGCTTTCTTT
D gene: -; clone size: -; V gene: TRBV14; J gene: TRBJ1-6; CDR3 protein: CASSQGKQGAGAFYNSPLHF; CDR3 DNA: TGTGCCAGCAGCCAAGGCAAACAGGGAGCTGGGGCATTCTATAATTCACCCCTCCACTTT
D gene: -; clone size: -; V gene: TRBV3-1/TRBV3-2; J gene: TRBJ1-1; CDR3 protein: CASIDRNTEAFF; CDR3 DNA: TGTGCCAGCATCGACAGGAACACTGAAGCTTTCTTT
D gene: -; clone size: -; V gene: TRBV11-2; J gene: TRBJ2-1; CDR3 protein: CASSSSHWGGNEQFF; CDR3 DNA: TGTGCCAGCAGCTCCAGCCACTGGGGAGGCAATGAGCAGTTCTTC
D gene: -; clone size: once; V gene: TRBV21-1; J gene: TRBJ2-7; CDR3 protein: CASSKGRAPSYEQYF; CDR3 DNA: TGTGCCAGCAGCAAAGGGAGGGCTCCTTCCTACGAGCAGTACTTC
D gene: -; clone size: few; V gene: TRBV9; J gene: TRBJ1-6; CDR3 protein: CASSGRQEIQYNSPLHF; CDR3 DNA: TGTGCCAGCAGCGGTCGACAGGAGATACAATATAATTCACCCCTCCACTTT
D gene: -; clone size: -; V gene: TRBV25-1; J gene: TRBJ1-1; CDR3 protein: CASTMGYRAEAFF; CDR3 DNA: TGTGCCAGCACCATGGGGTACAGGGCTGAAGCTTTCTTT
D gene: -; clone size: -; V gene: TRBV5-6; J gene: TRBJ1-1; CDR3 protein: CASSLWGGTEAFF; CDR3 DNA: TGTGCCAGCAGCTTGTGGGGGGGCACTGAAGCTTTCTTT
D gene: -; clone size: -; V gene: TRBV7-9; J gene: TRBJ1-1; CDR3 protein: CASSLSSGRNTEAFF; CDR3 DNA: TGTGCCAGCAGCCTTTCCTCGGGGAGGAACACTGAAGCTTTCTTT